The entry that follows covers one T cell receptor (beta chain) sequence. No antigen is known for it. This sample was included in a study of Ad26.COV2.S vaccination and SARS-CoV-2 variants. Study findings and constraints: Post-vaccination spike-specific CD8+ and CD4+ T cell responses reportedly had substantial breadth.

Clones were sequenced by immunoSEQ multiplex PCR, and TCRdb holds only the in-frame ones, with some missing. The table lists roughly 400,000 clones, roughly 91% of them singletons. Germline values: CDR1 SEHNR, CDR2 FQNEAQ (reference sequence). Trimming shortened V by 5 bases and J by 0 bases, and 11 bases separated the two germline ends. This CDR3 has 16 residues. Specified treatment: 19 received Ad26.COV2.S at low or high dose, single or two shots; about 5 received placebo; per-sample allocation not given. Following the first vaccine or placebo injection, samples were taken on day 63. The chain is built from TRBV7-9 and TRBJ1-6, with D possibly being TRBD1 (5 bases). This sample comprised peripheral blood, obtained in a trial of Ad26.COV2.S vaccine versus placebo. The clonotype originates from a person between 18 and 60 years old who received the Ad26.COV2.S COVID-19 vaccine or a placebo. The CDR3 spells CASSPQGLSYNSPLHF. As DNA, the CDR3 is TGTGCCAGCAGCCCCCAGGGACTCTCCTATAATTCACCCCTCCACTTT.